This TCR beta chain is drawn from a study of T-cell memory formation after mild COVID-19. The wider study: Clusters were largely donor specific.

Study outcomes and limitations: Second-wave clones that peaked on day 37 lacked confirmed SARS-CoV-2 specificity. Pre-infection memory showed some responding clones, and this suggested that cross-reactive memory joined. Among CD4+ contracting clones, most were CM and EM, and CD8+ ones EMRA.

The CDR3 runs to 15 residues. Trimming took 0 bases from V and 4 from J, leaving 12 bases between them. Germline values: CDR1 LGHNA, CDR2 YSLEER. TCRdb analysed the 5' RACE reads with MiXCR anew, one entry per CDR3 protein. This sample has fewer than 700,000 distinct CDR3 sequences; roughly 22% occur once, and the top ten carry 8.4%. A few counts support this clonotype. Its antigen is unidentified. Source material: PBMCs or a T cell subset sorted from them (not recorded which). V usage is TRBV4-3 and J usage is TRBJ1-2, with D possibly being TRBD1 (6 bases). The receptor's source is an adult woman who had mild COVID-19 (a few samples of this study predate the infection). Cell type and time point are not known. The CDR3 is CASSQDQDSRYGYTF. CDR3 DNA sequence: TGCGCCAGCAGCCAAGACCAGGACAGCCGCTATGGCTACACCTTC.